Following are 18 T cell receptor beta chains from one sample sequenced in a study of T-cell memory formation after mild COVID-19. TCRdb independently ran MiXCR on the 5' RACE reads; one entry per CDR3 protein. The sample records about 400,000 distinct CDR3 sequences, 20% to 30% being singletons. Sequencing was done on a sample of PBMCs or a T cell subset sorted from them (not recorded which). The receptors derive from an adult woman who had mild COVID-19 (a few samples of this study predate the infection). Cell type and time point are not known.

CDR3 region: CASSPERTDTQYF. CDR3 sequence (DNA): TGCGCCAGCAGCCCTGAGAGGACAGATACGCAGTATTTT. This chain uses TRBV5-1 with TRBJ2-3; D uncertain. The CDR3 is 13 amino acids. The V end was cut by 4 bases, the J end by 3 bases, with 9 bases between. Germline V gene data show CDR1 as SGHRS and CDR2 as YFSETQ.

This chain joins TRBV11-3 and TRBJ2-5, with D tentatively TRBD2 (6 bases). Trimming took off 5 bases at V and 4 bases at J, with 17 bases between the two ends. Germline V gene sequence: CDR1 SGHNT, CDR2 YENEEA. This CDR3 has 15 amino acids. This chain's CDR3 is CASSPGTLERETQYF. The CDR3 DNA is TGTGCCAGCAGCCCCGGGACTCTGGAGCGAGAGACCCAGTACTTC.

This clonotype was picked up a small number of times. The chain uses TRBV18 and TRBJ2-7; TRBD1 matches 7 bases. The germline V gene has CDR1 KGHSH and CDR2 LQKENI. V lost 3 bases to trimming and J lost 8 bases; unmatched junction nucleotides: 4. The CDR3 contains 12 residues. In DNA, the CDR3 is TGTGCCAGCTCACCCTCGACAGGGAAGCAGTACTTC. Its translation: CASSPSTGKQYF.

CDR3 sequence: CASNPGTNPGANVLTF. DNA of the CDR3: TGTGCCAGCAACCCCGGGACAAACCCTGGGGCCAACGTCCTGACTTTC. The chain uses TRBV19 and TRBJ2-6, with D possibly matching TRBD1 (6 bases). CDR3 length: 16 residues. The germline gives CDR1 LNHDA, CDR2 SQIVND (reference sequence). V gave up 9 bases and J gave up 2 bases, with 17 bases separating them.

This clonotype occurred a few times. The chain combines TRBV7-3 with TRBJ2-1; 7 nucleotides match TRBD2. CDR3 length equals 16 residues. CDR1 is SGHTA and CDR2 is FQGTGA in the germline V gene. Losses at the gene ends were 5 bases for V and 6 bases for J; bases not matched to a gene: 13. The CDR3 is CASSAGRSGWGNEQFF. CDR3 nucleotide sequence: TGTGCCAGCAGCGCCGGCCGTAGCGGGTGGGGCAATGAGCAGTTCTTC.

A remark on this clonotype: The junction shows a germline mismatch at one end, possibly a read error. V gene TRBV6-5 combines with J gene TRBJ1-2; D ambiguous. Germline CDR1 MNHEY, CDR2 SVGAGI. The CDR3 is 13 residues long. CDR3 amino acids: CASGYDGPHGYTF. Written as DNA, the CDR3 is TGTGCCAGCGGTTACGACGGGCCCCACGGCTACACCTTC.

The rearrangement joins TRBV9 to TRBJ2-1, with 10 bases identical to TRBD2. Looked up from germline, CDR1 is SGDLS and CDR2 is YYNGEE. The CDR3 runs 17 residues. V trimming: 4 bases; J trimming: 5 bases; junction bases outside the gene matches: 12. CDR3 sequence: CASSHSTSGESHNEQFF. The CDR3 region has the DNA TGTGCCAGCAGCCATTCTACTAGCGGGGAATCCCACAATGAGCAGTTCTTC.

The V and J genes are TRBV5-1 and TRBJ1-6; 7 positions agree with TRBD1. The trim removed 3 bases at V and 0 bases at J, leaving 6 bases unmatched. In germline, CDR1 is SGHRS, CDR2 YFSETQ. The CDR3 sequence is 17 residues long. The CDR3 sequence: CASSSTGARSYNSPLHF. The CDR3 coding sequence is TGCGCCAGCAGCTCAACAGGGGCACGCTCCTATAATTCACCCCTCCACTTT.

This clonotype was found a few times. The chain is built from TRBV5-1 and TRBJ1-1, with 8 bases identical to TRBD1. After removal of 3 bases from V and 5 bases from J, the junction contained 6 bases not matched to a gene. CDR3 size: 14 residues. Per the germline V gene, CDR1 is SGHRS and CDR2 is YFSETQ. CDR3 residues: CASSWQGAGTEAFF. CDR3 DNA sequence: TGCGCCAGCAGCTGGCAGGGGGCAGGAACTGAAGCTTTCTTT.

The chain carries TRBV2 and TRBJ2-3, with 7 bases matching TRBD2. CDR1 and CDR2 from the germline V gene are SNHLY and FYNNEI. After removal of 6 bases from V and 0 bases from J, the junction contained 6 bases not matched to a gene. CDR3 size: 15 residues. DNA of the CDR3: TGTGCCAGCAGCGTACTAGCGACTAGCACAGATACGCAGTATTTT. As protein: CASSVLATSTDTQYF.

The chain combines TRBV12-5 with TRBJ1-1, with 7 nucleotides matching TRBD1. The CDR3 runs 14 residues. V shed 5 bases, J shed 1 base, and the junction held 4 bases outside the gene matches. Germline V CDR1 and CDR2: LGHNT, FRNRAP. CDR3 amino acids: CASGPGTANTEAFF. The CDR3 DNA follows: TGTGCTAGTGGTCCCGGGACAGCGAACACTGAAGCTTTCTTT.

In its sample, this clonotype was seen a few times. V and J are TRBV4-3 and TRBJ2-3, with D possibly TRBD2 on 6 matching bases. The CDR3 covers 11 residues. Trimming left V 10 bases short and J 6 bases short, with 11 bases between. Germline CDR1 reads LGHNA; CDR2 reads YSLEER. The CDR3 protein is CATRSGDTQYF. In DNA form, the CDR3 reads TGCGCCACCCGCAGCGGGGATACGCAGTATTTT.

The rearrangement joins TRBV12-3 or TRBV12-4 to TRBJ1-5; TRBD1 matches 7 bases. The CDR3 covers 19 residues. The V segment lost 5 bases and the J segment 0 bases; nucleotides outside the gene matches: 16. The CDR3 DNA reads TGTGCCAGCAGTACGTTCGGACAGGCCGTTTCTGATAGCAATCAGCCCCAGCATTTT. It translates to CASSTFGQAVSDSNQPQHF.

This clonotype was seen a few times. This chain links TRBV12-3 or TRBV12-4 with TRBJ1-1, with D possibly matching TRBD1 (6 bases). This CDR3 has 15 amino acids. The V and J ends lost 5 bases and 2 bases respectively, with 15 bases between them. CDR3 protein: CASSTIRGPNTEAFF. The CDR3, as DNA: TGTGCCAGCAGTACCATCAGGGGCCCTAACACTGAAGCTTTCTTT.

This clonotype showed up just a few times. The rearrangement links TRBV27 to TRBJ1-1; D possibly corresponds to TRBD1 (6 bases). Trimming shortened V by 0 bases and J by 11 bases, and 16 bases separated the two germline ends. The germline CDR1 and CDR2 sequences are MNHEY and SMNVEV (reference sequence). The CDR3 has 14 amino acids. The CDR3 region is CASSLSTGARGAFF. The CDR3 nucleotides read TGTGCCAGCAGTTTATCGACAGGTGCCCGCGGGGCTTTCTTT.

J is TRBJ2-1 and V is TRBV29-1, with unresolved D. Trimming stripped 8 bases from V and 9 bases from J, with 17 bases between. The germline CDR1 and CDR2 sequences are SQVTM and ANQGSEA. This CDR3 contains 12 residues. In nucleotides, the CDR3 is TGCAGCACTCAGACACTGCAAGGTGAGCAGTTCTTC. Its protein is CSTQTLQGEQFF.

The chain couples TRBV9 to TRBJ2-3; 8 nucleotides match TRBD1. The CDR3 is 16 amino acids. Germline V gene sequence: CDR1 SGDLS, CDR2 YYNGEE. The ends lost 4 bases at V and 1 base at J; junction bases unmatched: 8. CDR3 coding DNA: TGTGCCAGCAGCACGCGCAGGGGGCCGGGCACAGATACGCAGTATTTT. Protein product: CASSTRRGPGTDTQYF.

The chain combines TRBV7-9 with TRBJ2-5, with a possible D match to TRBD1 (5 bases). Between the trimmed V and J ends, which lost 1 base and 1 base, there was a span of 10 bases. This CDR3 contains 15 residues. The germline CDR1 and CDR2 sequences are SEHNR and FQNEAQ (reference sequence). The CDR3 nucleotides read TGTGCCAGCAGCTTAGTCAAGGGGTCCCAAGAGACCCAGTACTTC. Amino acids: CASSLVKGSQETQYF.